This T cell receptor beta chain was identified during a study of control samples from healthy donors and cancer patients. Method: immunoSEQ multiplex PCR; TCRdb's copy keeps in-frame clones and lacks some. The sample has some 190,000 clones; the top ten hold 2% to 2.5%. The trim removed 6 bases at V and 5 bases at J, leaving 3 bases unmatched. The CDR3 extends over 13 amino acids. This chain uses TRBV12-3 or TRBV12-4 with TRBJ2-1, with 8 bases identical to TRBD2. The clonotype originates from a woman between 25 and 40 years old in good health. The sequenced material came from blood. The CDR3 DNA reads TGTGCCAGCAGCGCGGGGGGCGACAATGAGCAGTTCTTC. Translated: CASSAGGDNEQFF.